A selection of T cell receptor beta chains follows, all from one sample in a study of cytomegalovirus exposure and HLA in healthy donors. Method: immunoSEQ multiplex PCR; TCRdb's copy keeps in-frame clones and lacks some. The sample holds 150,000 to 250,000 clones, about 81% seen once. Material: PBMCs. The receptors were gathered from a young woman in good health and CMV-seronegative. CDR3s include the opening cysteine and the closing phenylalanine or tryptophan. Each record gives: CDR3 protein, V gene, J gene, clone size, D gene. D genes are given only for firm matches. Expanded clones are given a class, and other clones once, few, many or no size at all.

cdr3_aa: CASSPGQGSNQPQHF; v_call: TRBV18; j_call: TRBJ1-5; clone_size: -; d_call: TRBD1
cdr3_aa: CARGLAGAGTQYF; v_call: TRBV2; j_call: TRBJ2-3; clone_size: -; d_call: TRBD2
cdr3_aa: CASSYSPGSYTGELFF; v_call: TRBV6-6; j_call: TRBJ2-2; clone_size: -; d_call: -
cdr3_aa: CASSTLGTGRSPLHF; v_call: TRBV9; j_call: TRBJ1-6; clone_size: -; d_call: TRBD1
cdr3_aa: CASGVFDNEQFF; v_call: TRBV5-1; j_call: TRBJ2-1; clone_size: -; d_call: -
cdr3_aa: CASSLARADRELFF; v_call: TRBV5-6; j_call: TRBJ2-2; clone_size: -; d_call: -
cdr3_aa: CASSPPRTSGSLADTQYF; v_call: TRBV5-1; j_call: TRBJ2-3; clone_size: once; d_call: TRBD2
cdr3_aa: CASSTRQGATGELFF; v_call: TRBV19; j_call: TRBJ2-2; clone_size: -; d_call: TRBD1
cdr3_aa: CASRRQTNTGELFF; v_call: TRBV5-1; j_call: TRBJ2-2; clone_size: -; d_call: -
cdr3_aa: CASNIRGWSTDTQYF; v_call: TRBV27; j_call: TRBJ2-3; clone_size: -; d_call: -
cdr3_aa: CASSYIGSPLHF; v_call: TRBV6-5; j_call: TRBJ1-6; clone_size: few; d_call: -
cdr3_aa: CASSFSSYEQYF; v_call: TRBV7-9; j_call: TRBJ2-7; clone_size: few; d_call: -
cdr3_aa: CAWSVGSYPYNEQFF; v_call: TRBV30; j_call: TRBJ2-1; clone_size: -; d_call: -
cdr3_aa: CASSLGGPNQPQHF; v_call: TRBV5-6; j_call: TRBJ1-5; clone_size: few; d_call: -
cdr3_aa: CASRSGGLSNQPQHF; v_call: TRBV6-1; j_call: TRBJ1-5; clone_size: -; d_call: -
cdr3_aa: CASARGDPYEQYF; v_call: TRBV6-1; j_call: TRBJ2-7; clone_size: -; d_call: -
cdr3_aa: CASSLIQNSYEQYF; v_call: TRBV7-6; j_call: TRBJ2-7; clone_size: -; d_call: -
cdr3_aa: CASRSTVGNTGELFF; v_call: TRBV5-1; j_call: TRBJ2-2; clone_size: few; d_call: -
cdr3_aa: CASSDGQGGFYEQYF; v_call: TRBV5-1; j_call: TRBJ2-7; clone_size: -; d_call: TRBD1
cdr3_aa: CASRQGNTEAFF; v_call: TRBV6-7; j_call: TRBJ1-1; clone_size: once; d_call: TRBD1
cdr3_aa: CASSEVGQGYEQYF; v_call: TRBV6-1; j_call: TRBJ2-7; clone_size: -; d_call: TRBD1
cdr3_aa: CASSPGTGGFNSPLHF; v_call: TRBV18; j_call: TRBJ1-6; clone_size: -; d_call: TRBD1
cdr3_aa: CASSPRGQGYQPQHF; v_call: TRBV6-5; j_call: TRBJ1-5; clone_size: -; d_call: TRBD1
cdr3_aa: CASSPRTDYTEAFF; v_call: TRBV28; j_call: TRBJ1-1; clone_size: -; d_call: -
cdr3_aa: CASSMGGYYGYTF; v_call: TRBV19; j_call: TRBJ1-2; clone_size: -; d_call: -
cdr3_aa: CASSNRQGEHYEQYF; v_call: TRBV18; j_call: TRBJ2-7; clone_size: -; d_call: TRBD1
cdr3_aa: CASSLLQGSYNSPLHF; v_call: TRBV28; j_call: TRBJ1-6; clone_size: -; d_call: -
cdr3_aa: CASSRTNTGELFF; v_call: TRBV11-2; j_call: TRBJ2-2; clone_size: -; d_call: -
cdr3_aa: CASSDVGGNTEAFF; v_call: TRBV2; j_call: TRBJ1-1; clone_size: -; d_call: -
cdr3_aa: CASSIGLSNQPQHF; v_call: TRBV5-1; j_call: TRBJ1-5; clone_size: -; d_call: -
cdr3_aa: CASSLEAGPTTYYGYTF; v_call: TRBV5-1; j_call: TRBJ1-2; clone_size: -; d_call: -
cdr3_aa: CASSSHLAGVTDTQYF; v_call: TRBV5-4; j_call: TRBJ2-3; clone_size: once; d_call: TRBD2
cdr3_aa: CASSRDSNYGYTF; v_call: TRBV5-1; j_call: TRBJ1-2; clone_size: -; d_call: TRBD1
cdr3_aa: CASSTSGGHTEAFF; v_call: TRBV7-3; j_call: TRBJ1-1; clone_size: -; d_call: TRBD1
cdr3_aa: CAWSPRAEAFF; v_call: TRBV30; j_call: TRBJ1-1; clone_size: -; d_call: -
cdr3_aa: CASSPDHADSCF; v_call: TRBV7-9; j_call: TRBJ1-2; clone_size: -; d_call: -
cdr3_aa: CASSPFSGGAAETQYF; v_call: TRBV5-1; j_call: TRBJ2-5; clone_size: -; d_call: TRBD2
cdr3_aa: CASALPGLAVNEQFF; v_call: TRBV12-5; j_call: TRBJ2-1; clone_size: -; d_call: TRBD2
cdr3_aa: CASRFLNPTGNTEAFF; v_call: TRBV5-1; j_call: TRBJ1-1; clone_size: -; d_call: -
cdr3_aa: CASSLAGVGLQHF; v_call: TRBV27; j_call: TRBJ1-5; clone_size: -; d_call: -
cdr3_aa: CASSPGTGYGYTF; v_call: TRBV18; j_call: TRBJ1-2; clone_size: -; d_call: TRBD1
cdr3_aa: CASSYEPRTDTQYF; v_call: TRBV6-5; j_call: TRBJ2-3; clone_size: -; d_call: -
cdr3_aa: CASSHGQGVYGYTF; v_call: TRBV28; j_call: TRBJ1-2; clone_size: -; d_call: TRBD1
cdr3_aa: CASSPRAGELFF; v_call: TRBV25-1; j_call: TRBJ2-2; clone_size: -; d_call: -
cdr3_aa: CASSLSAGTGANVLTF; v_call: TRBV27; j_call: TRBJ2-6; clone_size: -; d_call: -
cdr3_aa: CASSYARASEAFF; v_call: TRBV6-5; j_call: TRBJ1-1; clone_size: -; d_call: -
cdr3_aa: CAWSVGAGGGDEQYF; v_call: TRBV30; j_call: TRBJ2-7; clone_size: once; d_call: TRBD1
cdr3_aa: CATTGREANTGELFF; v_call: TRBV15; j_call: TRBJ2-2; clone_size: -; d_call: TRBD2
cdr3_aa: CSTESGLARNEQFF; v_call: TRBV29-1; j_call: TRBJ2-1; clone_size: -; d_call: TRBD2
cdr3_aa: CASRAGGGSGPYEQYF; v_call: TRBV28; j_call: TRBJ2-7; clone_size: -; d_call: -
cdr3_aa: CASSLSSVSGRLANTGELFF; v_call: TRBV27; j_call: TRBJ2-2; clone_size: -; d_call: TRBD2
cdr3_aa: CASSGGGAGELFF; v_call: TRBV18; j_call: TRBJ2-2; clone_size: -; d_call: -
cdr3_aa: CASNRDRSTDTQYF; v_call: TRBV5-4; j_call: TRBJ2-3; clone_size: -; d_call: TRBD1
cdr3_aa: CSSDWGQRGGYTF; v_call: TRBV29-1; j_call: TRBJ1-2; clone_size: few; d_call: -
cdr3_aa: CASSLVSGGANTEAFF; v_call: TRBV5-1; j_call: TRBJ1-1; clone_size: -; d_call: TRBD1
cdr3_aa: CASSGAYEQYF; v_call: TRBV2; j_call: TRBJ2-7; clone_size: -; d_call: -
cdr3_aa: CAWSLSRSGNTIYF; v_call: TRBV30; j_call: TRBJ1-3; clone_size: few; d_call: -
cdr3_aa: CASSPPGASIGETQYF; v_call: TRBV18; j_call: TRBJ2-5; clone_size: -; d_call: -
cdr3_aa: CAIRGDSSNQPQHF; v_call: TRBV10-3; j_call: TRBJ1-5; clone_size: -; d_call: TRBD1